This is a list of T cell receptor beta chains from one sample in a study of T cell repertoires in cytomegalovirus infection. These receptors have no known antigen. One entry per CDR3 protein, called by TCRdb with MiXCR from the reads. The profile covers 750,000 to 950,000 distinct CDR3 sequences, with 25% to 35% appearing a single time and around 13% taken by the ten largest. The material sequenced was cultured CD8+ T cells from PBMCs, taken from culture after CMV antigen stimulation. The origin of the receptors is a human donor in good health (CMV status not recorded). Some clones in this sample may be carry-over from other donors' samples. Both conserved end residues are part of each CDR3. The order of the fields is D gene, clone size, V gene, J gene, CDR3 protein, CDR3 DNA. A D gene is named only where the DNA matches it firmly. Only some rows state a clone size, as once, few, many or a class for expanded clones.

d_gene: NA; abundance: NA; v_gene: TRBV7-6; j_gene: TRBJ2-7; CDR3aa: CASSFTSRGSSYEQYF; CDR3nt: TGTGCCAGCAGCTTTACCTCCCGGGGTTCCTCCTACGAGCAGTACTTC
d_gene: TRBD1; abundance: few; v_gene: TRBV27; j_gene: TRBJ2-3; CDR3aa: CASSLTGVIEADTQYF; CDR3nt: TGTGCCAGCAGCTTAACAGGGGTGATTGAGGCAGATACGCAGTATTTT
d_gene: NA; abundance: NA; v_gene: TRBV28; j_gene: TRBJ1-5; CDR3aa: CASNPLRDLSSNQPQHF; CDR3nt: TGTGCCAGCAATCCCCTCCGGGACCTCTCCAGCAATCAGCCCCAGCATTTT
d_gene: TRBD2; abundance: few; v_gene: TRBV7-9; j_gene: TRBJ2-5; CDR3aa: CASSSPVGGETQYF; CDR3nt: TGTGCCAGCAGCTCACCCGTGGGAGGGGAGACCCAGTACTTC
d_gene: NA; abundance: few; v_gene: TRBV7-9; j_gene: TRBJ2-1; CDR3aa: CASSSQRGGINEQFF; CDR3nt: TGTGCCAGCAGCTCACAGCGAGGGGGGATCAATGAGCAGTTCTTC
d_gene: NA; abundance: NA; v_gene: TRBV6-1; j_gene: TRBJ1-6; CDR3aa: CASSEADSYNSPLHF; CDR3nt: TGTGCCAGCAGTGAAGCAGACAGTTATAATTCACCCCTCCACTTT
d_gene: NA; abundance: NA; v_gene: TRBV6-2/TRBV6-3; j_gene: TRBJ1-1; CDR3aa: CASSTTGQGNTEAFF; CDR3nt: TGTGCCAGCAGTACGACGGGACAAGGGAACACTGAAGCTTTCTTT
d_gene: TRBD1; abundance: NA; v_gene: TRBV5-8; j_gene: TRBJ2-2; CDR3aa: CASSLRGQGRNTGELFF; CDR3nt: TGTGCCAGCAGCTTGCGGGGACAGGGACGGAACACCGGGGAGCTGTTTTTT
d_gene: NA; abundance: many; v_gene: TRBV7-9; j_gene: TRBJ2-3; CDR3aa: CASSLGGGRTDTQYF; CDR3nt: TGTGCCAGCAGCTTAGGGGGGGGGCGAACAGATACGCAGTATTTT
d_gene: TRBD2; abundance: NA; v_gene: TRBV7-6; j_gene: TRBJ2-2; CDR3aa: CASSLTGGPHGELFF; CDR3nt: TGTGCCAGCAGCTTAACGGGGGGGCCACACGGGGAGCTGTTTTTT
d_gene: NA; abundance: NA; v_gene: TRBV14; j_gene: TRBJ1-4; CDR3aa: CASSQYRANEKLFF; CDR3nt: TGTGCCAGCAGCCAATACAGGGCTAATGAAAAACTGTTTTTT
d_gene: NA; abundance: NA; v_gene: TRBV7-2; j_gene: TRBJ2-2; CDR3aa: CASSLRGGHGTGELFF; CDR3nt: TGTGCCAGCAGCTTAAGGGGGGGCCACGGAACCGGGGAGCTGTTTTTT
d_gene: NA; abundance: NA; v_gene: TRBV14; j_gene: TRBJ2-2; CDR3aa: CASSQEIGPTNTGELFF; CDR3nt: TGTGCCAGCAGCCAAGAAATAGGGCCAACTAACACCGGGGAGCTGTTTTTT
d_gene: NA; abundance: NA; v_gene: TRBV7-9; j_gene: TRBJ1-1; CDR3aa: CASSFEDEAFF; CDR3nt: TGTGCCAGCAGCTTCGAGGATGAAGCTTTCTTT
d_gene: NA; abundance: NA; v_gene: TRBV12-5; j_gene: TRBJ2-7; CDR3aa: CASGLAVYEQYF; CDR3nt: TGTGCTAGTGGTTTGGCAGTGTACGAGCAGTACTTC
d_gene: TRBD1; abundance: NA; v_gene: TRBV7-6; j_gene: TRBJ1-1; CDR3aa: CASSPITTGGTEAFF; CDR3nt: TGTGCCAGCAGCCCTATAACCACAGGGGGCACTGAAGCTTTCTTT
d_gene: NA; abundance: NA; v_gene: TRBV6-1; j_gene: TRBJ2-3; CDR3aa: CASNPGWMGTDTQYF; CDR3nt: TGTGCCAGCAACCCAGGGTGGATGGGCACAGATACGCAGTATTTT
d_gene: NA; abundance: NA; v_gene: TRBV7-9; j_gene: TRBJ2-1; CDR3aa: CASSSTDGGGEQFF; CDR3nt: TGTGCCAGCAGCTCGACGGACGGTGGAGGTGAGCAGTTCTTC
d_gene: NA; abundance: NA; v_gene: TRBV4-1; j_gene: TRBJ1-2; CDR3aa: CASSQEGQLKLGYTF; CDR3nt: TGCGCCAGCAGCCAAGAAGGACAGCTTAAATTGGGCTACACCTTC
d_gene: NA; abundance: NA; v_gene: TRBV12-5; j_gene: TRBJ1-1; CDR3aa: CASALQSAEAFF; CDR3nt: TGTGCTAGTGCCCTTCAGAGCGCTGAAGCTTTCTTT
d_gene: NA; abundance: NA; v_gene: TRBV12-3/TRBV12-4; j_gene: TRBJ1-1; CDR3aa: CASSPRGGGFNTEAFF; CDR3nt: TGTGCCAGCTCTCCGAGGGGGGGAGGGTTTAACACTGAAGCTTTCTTT
d_gene: NA; abundance: NA; v_gene: TRBV4-1; j_gene: TRBJ2-1; CDR3aa: CASSQHPDGGNEQFF; CDR3nt: TGCGCCAGCAGCCAACACCCGGACGGAGGAAATGAGCAGTTCTTC
d_gene: TRBD1; abundance: few; v_gene: TRBV27; j_gene: TRBJ1-6; CDR3aa: CASSTGTGGLGSPLHF; CDR3nt: TGTGCCAGCAGCACCGGGACAGGGGGCCTGGGGTCACCCCTCCACTTT